This T cell receptor beta chain was sequenced in a study of identical twins. Germline-derived CDR1 and CDR2 are SGHAT and FQNNGV. Germline trimming cut 3 bases from V and 5 bases from J; bases unmatched to any gene: 9. This CDR3 comprises 16 residues. TCRdb re-analysed the 5' RACE reads in MiXCR, keeping a single row per CDR3 protein. This table has about 890,000 distinct CDR3 sequences, 10% to 15% appearing once. The study's findings and limits: Out-of-frame beta chain sequences displayed weaker excess sharing between twins. Conclusions relied on cross-sectional statistical analysis, not following the same donors. In cord blood, abundant beta clonotypes had fewer insertions; memory showed no trend.

A few counts support this clonotype. The antigen is undetermined. The data were also submitted as part of a second study, on yellow fever vaccine responses in identical twins.

Sequenced: PBMCs. The V call is TRBV11-2, the J call TRBJ1-4; TRBD1 matches at 7 bases. This receptor was identified in a woman between 18 and 29 years old in good health. The CDR3 spells CASSFMGRTGNEKLFF. The CDR3 DNA follows: TGTGCCAGCAGCTTTATGGGAAGGACAGGCAATGAAAAACTGTTTTTT.